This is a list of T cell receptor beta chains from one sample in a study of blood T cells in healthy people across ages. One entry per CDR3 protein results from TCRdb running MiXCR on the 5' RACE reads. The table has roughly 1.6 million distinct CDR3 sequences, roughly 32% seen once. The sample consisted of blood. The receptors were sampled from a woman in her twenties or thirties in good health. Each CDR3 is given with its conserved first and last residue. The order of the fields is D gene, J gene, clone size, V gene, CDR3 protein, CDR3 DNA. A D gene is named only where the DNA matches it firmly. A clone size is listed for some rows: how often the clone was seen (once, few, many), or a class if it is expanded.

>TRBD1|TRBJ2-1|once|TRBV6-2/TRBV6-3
CASSYSAWTGTYNEQFF
TGTGCCAGCAGTTACTCAGCCTGGACAGGAACCTACAATGAGCAGTTCTTC
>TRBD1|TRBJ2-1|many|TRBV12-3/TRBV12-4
CASHPRQGGYNEQFF
TGTGCCAGTCATCCAAGACAGGGGGGCTACAATGAGCAGTTCTTC
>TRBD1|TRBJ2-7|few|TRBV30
CAWSAGQGVRSYEQYF
TGTGCCTGGAGTGCCGGGCAGGGGGTTCGGTCCTACGAGCAGTACTTC
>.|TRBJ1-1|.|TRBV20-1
CSARLSLNTEAFF
TGCAGTGCTCGATTAAGTTTGAACACTGAAGCTTTCTTT
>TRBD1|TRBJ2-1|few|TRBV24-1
CATSDHGTGYNEQFF
TGTGCCACCAGTGATCACGGGACAGGCTACAATGAGCAGTTCTTC
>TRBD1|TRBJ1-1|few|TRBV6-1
CASSEAPGTAEEAFF
TGTGCCAGCAGTGAAGCGCCCGGGACAGCCGAAGAAGCTTTCTTT
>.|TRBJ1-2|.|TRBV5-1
CASSLGQIYGCTF
TGCGCCAGCAGCTTGGGACAAATTTATGGCTGCACCTTC
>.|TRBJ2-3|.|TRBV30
CAWSYGIQDTQYF
TGTGCCTGGAGTTACGGGATTCAAGATACGCAGTATTTT
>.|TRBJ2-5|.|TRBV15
CATSREPGRETQYF
TGTGCCACCAGCAGAGAGCCCGGGCGGGAGACCCAGTACTTC
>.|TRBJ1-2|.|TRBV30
CAWREDYGYTF
TGTGCCTGGAGGGAGGACTATGGCTACACCTTC
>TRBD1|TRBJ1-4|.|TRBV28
CASNTRGTNEKLFF
TGTGCCAGCAACACCAGGGGGACTAATGAAAAACTGTTTTTT
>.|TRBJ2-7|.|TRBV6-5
CASSYSLDVPHYEQYF
TGTGCCAGCAGTTACTCCCTCGACGTCCCCCACTACGAGCAGTACTTC
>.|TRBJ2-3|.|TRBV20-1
CSARVAGRITDTQYF
TGCAGTGCTAGAGTCGCGGGGAGAATCACAGATACGCAGTATTTT
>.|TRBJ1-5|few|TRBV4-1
CASSQGYGSNQPQHF
TGCGCCAGCAGCCAGGGGTATGGGAGCAATCAGCCCCAGCATTTT
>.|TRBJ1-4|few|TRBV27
CATGKRQARSGNEKLFF
TGTGCCACCGGCAAACGCCAAGCGCGAAGCGGTAATGAAAAACTGTTTTTT
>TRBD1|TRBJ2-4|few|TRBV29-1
CGVEEWDRVTTQYF
TGCGGCGTTGAAGAATGGGACAGGGTAACCACTCAGTACTTC